This section outlines one T cell receptor (beta chain) sequence together with its context. The CDR3 extends over 15 amino acids. V shed 6 bases and J 4 bases; nucleotides not matched to a gene: 7. CDR1 and CDR2 (germline): SGHRS, YFSETQ. This specimen comes from a study of blood T cell repertoires in COVID-19. Overall study context: Sites in the United States, Italy and Spain provided acute and convalescent COVID-19 samples.

The authors' processing: Researchers report that nucleated cell counts were estimated from reference gene primer amplification. Produced via immunoSEQ multiplex PCR; TCRdb's table is partial and in-frame only. V and J calls plus clone size are reproduced from that table; the DNA served to infer D and trimming. The table shows 150,000 to 200,000 clones, with 86% occurring only once. The sample taken for sequencing was peripheral blood. The TCR comes from a man between 65 and 85 years old with acute or convalescent COVID-19. V usage is TRBV5-1 and J usage is TRBJ2-2; 9 bases are a match to TRBD1. In DNA form, the CDR3 reads TGCGCCAGCAACCCCGGGACAGGGAGCACCGGGGAGCTGTTTTTT. Its protein product is CASNPGTGSTGELFF. Full variable domain (outside the CDR3, taken from reference TRBV5-1 and TRBJ2-2): KAGVTQTPRYLIKTRGQQVTLSCSPISGHRSVSWYQQTPGQGLQFLFEYFSETQRNKGNFPGRFSGRQFSNSRSEMNVSTLELGDSALYLCASNPGTGSTGELFFGEGSRLTVL.